This entry describes one T cell receptor (beta chain). The antigen is unknown. Germline V CDR1 and CDR2: PRHDT, FYEKMQ (reference sequence). V dropped 5 bases and J dropped 5 bases, with 15 bases sitting between them. The CDR3 extends over 14 amino acids. This record comes from a study of cytomegalovirus exposure and HLA in healthy donors. PCR amplification relied on 60 Vbeta primers (plus 13 Jbeta primers). The data were produced by immunoSEQ multiplex PCR, yet TCRdb's version contains in-frame clones alone and is incomplete. The sample records about 93,000 clones, just over 75% being singletons. Donors were nominally healthy when sampled, though unrecorded immune exposures were likely. Broader study findings: In an earlier analysis, productive rearrangement rates for most beta V segments clustered near 87% or 30%. The study put under 200 TCR beta chains on its list as cytomegalovirus-associated.

The sequenced sample consisted of PBMCs. The rearrangement links TRBV13 to TRBJ1-2; no clear D. This TCR was sampled from a man aged 25 to 45 in good health and CMV-seronegative. In nucleotides, the CDR3 is TGTGCCAGCAGCCTCCTCGGGAGAGATTATGGCTACACCTTC. This translates into CASSLLGRDYGYTF. Looking up the rest from reference TRBV13 and TRBJ1-2 gives the full variable domain: AAGVIQSPRHLIKEKRETATLKCYPIPRHDTVYWYQQGPGQDPQFLISFYEKMQSDKGSIPDRFSAQQFSDYHSELNMSSLELGDSALYFCASSLLGRDYGYTFGSGTRLTVV.